Presented here are 10 T cell receptor beta chains from one specimen sequenced in a study of glioma-infiltrating T cells after dendritic cell vaccination. Time point of the sample: after dendritic cell vaccination, including at tumor progression/relapse. Assay: immunoSEQ multiplex PCR; the TCRdb copy retains only in-frame clones and omits some. The sample shows over 80,000 clones, approximately 78% of them seen only once. Sequenced material: blood, taken after dendritic cell vaccination. The receptors come from a human donor with glioblastoma.

This clone was seen a few times. The chain carries TRBV7-8 and TRBJ2-2; D possibly corresponds to TRBD1 (6 bases). The CDR3 totals 19 residues. The V end lost 1 base, the J end lost 3 bases, and 21 bases lay between the germline ends. Germline V lookup: CDR1 SGHVS, CDR2 FQNEAQ. CDR3 region: CASSLEPRQEPTDTGELFF. The CDR3 DNA reads as TGTGCCAGCAGCTTAGAACCCCGACAGGAACCGACGGACACCGGGGAGCTGTTTTTT. Full variable domain (outside the CDR3, taken from reference TRBV7-8 and TRBJ2-2): GAGVSQSPRYKVAKRGQDVALRCDPISGHVSLFWYQQALGQGPEFLTYFQNEAQLDKSGLPSDRFFAERPEGSVSTLKIQRTQQEDSAVYLCASSLEPRQEPTDTGELFFGEGSRLTVL.

V and J are TRBV11-2 and TRBJ2-5; D is possibly TRBD2 (6 bases). Germline assignment: CDR1 SGHAT and CDR2 FQNNGV. The CDR3 runs 13 residues. Trimming stripped 5 bases from V and 1 base from J, with 8 bases between. CDR3: CASSPAGQETQYF. In DNA form, the CDR3 reads TGTGCCAGCAGCCCAGCGGGCCAAGAGACCCAGTACTTC.

This chain links TRBV6-5 with TRBJ1-4; 7 bases map to TRBD1. There are 15 residues in the CDR3. Trimming at V came to 5 bases and at J to 0 bases, leaving 3 bases not matched to a gene. CDR1 is MNHEY, CDR2 SVGAGI, per germline. DNA for the CDR3: TGTGCCAGCAGTGGGACAGCAACAACTAATGAAAAACTGTTTTTT. It translates to CASSGTATTNEKLFF.

As to this clone: At the DNA level, this CDR3 is encoded by other sequences in the same sample as well. The chain couples TRBV9 to TRBJ2-5, with 13 bases identical to TRBD2. V gave up 0 bases and J gave up 1 base; unmatched junction bases: 3. The CDR3 runs 17 residues. Germline loops: CDR1 SGDLS, CDR2 YYNGEE. CDR3 region: CASSVGLAGGGQETQYF. CDR3 in DNA: TGTGCCAGCAGCGTAGGACTAGCGGGAGGTGGCCAAGAGACCCAGTACTTC.

This clone was seen more than once but under ten times. The chain links TRBV5-1 to TRBJ2-7; possible D gene TRBD1, 5 bases. Germline loops: CDR1 SGHRS, CDR2 YFSETQ. V lost 0 bases to trimming and J lost 0 bases, with 22 bases between them. The length of the CDR3 is 19 residues. The CDR3 here is CASSLGAGIRTLSSYEQYF. The DNA for the CDR3 is TGCGCCAGCAGCTTGGGGGCAGGGATTAGAACCCTCAGCTCCTACGAGCAGTACTTC.

CDR3 sequence: CASSLSLGGGVDGYTF. The CDR3 DNA follows: TGTGCCAGCAGCTTAAGTTTGGGGGGTGGGGTTGACGGCTACACCTTC. The chain carries TRBV5-6 and TRBJ1-2; D is perhaps TRBD1 (5 bases). CDR1 SGHDT and CDR2 YYEEEE come from the germline V gene. The CDR3 runs 16 residues. Trimming removed 2 bases at V and 8 bases at J, with 22 bases between.

This clone was detected a few times. This chain uses TRBV11-3 with TRBJ1-1; 7 nucleotides align to TRBD1. The length of the CDR3 is 13 residues. Losses at the gene ends were 5 bases for V and 8 bases for J; bases not matched to a gene: 8. Per the germline V gene, CDR1 is SGHNT and CDR2 is YENEEA. CDR3 nucleotide sequence: TGTGCCAGCAGCGCCGCACAGGGGCGGGAAGCTTTCTTT. It yields the protein CASSAAQGREAFF.

The V call is TRBV30, the J call TRBJ2-2; 9 bases are shared with TRBD1. CDR1 is GTSNPN, CDR2 SVGIG, per germline (reference sequence). This CDR3 comprises 16 residues. The V and J ends lost 5 bases and 4 bases, in that order; junction bases with no gene match: 11. The CDR3 sequence: CAWGGSRTGVTGELFF. The DNA for the CDR3 is TGTGCCTGGGGGGGGTCTAGGACAGGGGTCACCGGGGAGCTGTTTTTT.

The V gene is TRBV7-9, the J gene TRBJ2-5, with D maybe TRBD2 (7 bases). Trimming cost V 4 bases and J 11 bases, with 23 bases left between them. This CDR3 has 15 residues. CDR1 is SEHNR, CDR2 FQNEAQ, per germline (reference sequence). The CDR3 spells CASSSLQGRTREQYF. The CDR3, as DNA: TGTGCCAGCAGCTCCCTACAGGGAAGGACTAGGGAGCAGTACTTC.

This sequence joins TRBV5-4 and TRBJ2-5, with TRBD2 matching 10 bases. The CDR3 consists of 15 residues. Germline assignment: CDR1 SGHNT and CDR2 YYREEE (reference sequence). The junction had 7 bases not matched to a gene; V was cut back by 4 bases and J by 4 bases. The DNA for the CDR3 is TGTGCCAGCAGCCCTAGCGGGAGTTTGACAGAGACCCAGTACTTC. Its translation: CASSPSGSLTETQYF.